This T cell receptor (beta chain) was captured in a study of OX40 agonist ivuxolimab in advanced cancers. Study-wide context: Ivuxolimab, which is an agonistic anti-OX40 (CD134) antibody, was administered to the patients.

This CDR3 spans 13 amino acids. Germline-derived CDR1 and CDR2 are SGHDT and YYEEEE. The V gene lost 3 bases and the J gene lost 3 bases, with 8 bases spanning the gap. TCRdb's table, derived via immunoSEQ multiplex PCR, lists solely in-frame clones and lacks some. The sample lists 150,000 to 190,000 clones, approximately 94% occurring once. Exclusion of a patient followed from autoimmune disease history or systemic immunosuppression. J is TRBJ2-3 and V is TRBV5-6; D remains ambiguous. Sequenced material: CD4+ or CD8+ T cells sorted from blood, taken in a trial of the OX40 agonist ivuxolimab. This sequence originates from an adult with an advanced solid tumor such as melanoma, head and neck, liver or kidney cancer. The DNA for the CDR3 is TGTGCCAGCAGCTCCTGGCGGACAGATACGCAGTATTTT. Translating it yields CASSSWRTDTQYF.